The T cell receptor (beta chain) described here comes from a study of cytomegalovirus exposure and HLA in healthy donors. V gave up 5 bases and J gave up 4 bases; unmatched junction bases: 2. CDR1 and CDR2 (germline): PRHDT, FYEKMQ (reference sequence). The CDR3 sequence is 13 residues long. The PCR contained 60 Vbeta and 13 Jbeta primers. Sequencing used immunoSEQ multiplex PCR; TCRdb keeps in-frame clones, though not all of them. The sample includes about 67,000 clones, about 70% seen only once; the top ten take just over 2%. This sequence joins TRBV13 and TRBJ2-7, with 10 bases matching TRBD1. Sequencing input: PBMCs. This TCR derives from a woman under 40 in good health and CMV-seronegative. CDR3 nucleotide sequence: TGTGCCAGCAGCCGACAGGGGGCGTACGAGCAGTACTTC. Protein product: CASSRQGAYEQYF.